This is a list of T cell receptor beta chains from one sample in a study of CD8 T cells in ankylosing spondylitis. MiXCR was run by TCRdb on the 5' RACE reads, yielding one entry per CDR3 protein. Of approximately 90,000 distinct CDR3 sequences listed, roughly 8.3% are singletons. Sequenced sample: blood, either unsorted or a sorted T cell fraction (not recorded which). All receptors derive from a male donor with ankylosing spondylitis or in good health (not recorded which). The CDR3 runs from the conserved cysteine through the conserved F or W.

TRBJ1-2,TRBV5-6,CASSLGTRGENYGYTF
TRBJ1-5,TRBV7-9,CASSLIGADNQPQHF
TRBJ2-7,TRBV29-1,CSVSRTSVSSYEQYF
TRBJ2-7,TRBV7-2,CASSLGEVKAHEQYF
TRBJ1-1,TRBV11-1,CASSFSGGLTEAFF
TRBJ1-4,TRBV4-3,CASSQDGLQGEKLFF
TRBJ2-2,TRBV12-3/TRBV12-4,CASSLRTDTGELFF
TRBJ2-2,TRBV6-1,CASSLGPGGELFF
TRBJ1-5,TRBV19,CASRQTGGGQPQHF
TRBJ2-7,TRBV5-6,CASSIGLAPYEQYF
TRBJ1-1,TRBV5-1,CASRLRGSEAFF
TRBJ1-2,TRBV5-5,CASSLGTGGYGYTF
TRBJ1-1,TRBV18,CASSPGIGAEAFF
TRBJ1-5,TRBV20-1,CSARGTGIMGNQPQHF
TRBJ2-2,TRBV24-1,CATSDPRDSTGELFF
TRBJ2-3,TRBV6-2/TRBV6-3,CASRQGGTDTQYF
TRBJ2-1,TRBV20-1,CSARGGQGAIEQFF
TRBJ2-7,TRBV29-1,CSVGSGIEQYF
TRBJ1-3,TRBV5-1,CASSLEANGNTIYF
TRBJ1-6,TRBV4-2,CASSHTGSRQNSPLHF
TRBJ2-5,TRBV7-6,CASTSYGGAQETQYF
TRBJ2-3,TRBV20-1,CSASGGGAGTDTQYF
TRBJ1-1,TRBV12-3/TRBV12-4,CASNFVTGLFMNTEAFF
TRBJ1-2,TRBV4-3,CASTYQGARGYTF
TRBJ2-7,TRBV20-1,CSASRRSYEQYF
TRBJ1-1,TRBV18,CASSPGGPNTEAFF
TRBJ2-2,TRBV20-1,CSARDLSGNTGELFF
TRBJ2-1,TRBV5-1,CASSPMGGQEQFF
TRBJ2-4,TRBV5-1,CASSLKRLAGPLDKNIQYF
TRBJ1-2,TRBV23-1,CASSRPTGERNYGYTF
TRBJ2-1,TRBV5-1,CASTSAGFNEQFF
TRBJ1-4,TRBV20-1,CSARLREARNEKLFF
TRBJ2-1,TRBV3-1,CASSQDFEREYNEQFF
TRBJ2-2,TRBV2,CASSEGGELFF
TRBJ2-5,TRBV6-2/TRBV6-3,CASSYGPGEKQETQYF
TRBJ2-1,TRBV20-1,CSAFWSSYNEQFF
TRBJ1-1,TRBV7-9,CASSLKQGTLNTEAFF
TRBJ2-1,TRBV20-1,CSARPGTSGYNEQFF
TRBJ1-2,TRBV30,CAWRAGTVDYGYTF
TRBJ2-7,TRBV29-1,CSVEGYPDTYEQYF
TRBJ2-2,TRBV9,CASSVAKYTGELFF